The sequence of this T cell receptor (beta chain) was determined in a study of blood T cell repertoires in COVID-19. Study-wide background: Specimens from acute and convalescent COVID-19 originated in the United States, Italy and Spain. In each case, the material was cDNA or gDNA derived from T cells, B-cell-depleted T cells, or PBMCs.

Germline V gene sequence: CDR1 SGDLS, CDR2 YYNGEE. This CDR3 is built from 14 residues. V gave up 4 bases and J gave up 2 bases, with 12 bases separating them. In the source study's methods: For nucleated cells, counts were estimated from reference gene primer amplification. Sequenced by immunoSEQ multiplex PCR; TCRdb stores in-frame clones only, minus some. The V and J calls and the clone size are those of that table, but D and trimming were determined from the DNA. The repertoire consists of about 120,000 clones, with under 80% occurring once and the leading ten covering about 2.5%. The V and J genes are TRBV9 and TRBJ2-5; D might be TRBD2 (6 bases). The TCR sequence derives from a man between 65 and 85 years old with acute or convalescent COVID-19. The sequencing input was peripheral blood. The CDR3 protein is CASSSGLSQETQYF. CDR3 bases: TGTGCCAGCAGCTCGGGACTCTCACAAGAGACCCAGTACTTC.